Listed here are 20 T cell receptor beta chains from one sample, sequenced in a study of T cells in Graves' hyperthyroidism and ophthalmopathy. TCR beta CDR3 regions were amplified from RNA. An initial round of RT-PCR targeting the TCR CDR3 relied on the HTBI primer set. One entry per CDR3 protein results from TCRdb running MiXCR on the multiplex PCR reads. The sample comprises around 450,000 distinct CDR3 sequences, 15% to 17% of which are singletons, and over 7.5% rests with the top ten. The sequenced material came from blood. The receptors come from a woman aged 18 to 35 with Graves' hyperthyroidism.

There are many counts of this clonotype. J is TRBJ2-3 and V is TRBV5-1, with D perhaps matching TRBD1 or TRBD2 (5 bases each). This CDR3 has 17 residues. CDR1 and CDR2 (germline): SGHRS, YFSETQ. Trimming shortened V by 1 base and J by 4 bases, and 19 bases separated the two germline ends. The CDR3 nucleotides read TGCGCCAGCAGCTTGACGACCGGGACCCTCGGGGCAGATACGCAGTATTTT. This gives the protein CASSLTTGTLGADTQYF.

The chain is built from TRBV5-1 and TRBJ2-5, with TRBD1 identical over 8 bases. Trimming removed 0 bases from V and 2 bases from J; junction bases left unmatched: 9. Per the germline V gene, CDR1 is SGHRS and CDR2 is YFSETQ. The CDR3 length is 17 residues. CDR3 DNA sequence: TGCGCCAGCAGCTTGGAGCCAGGGGGCGCGAAACAAGAGACCCAGTACTTC. This gives the protein CASSLEPGGAKQETQYF.

This clonotype occurred many times. J is TRBJ2-7 and V is TRBV9, with 9 bases lining up with TRBD1. CDR1 and CDR2 (germline): SGDLS, YYNGEE. This CDR3 is built from 15 residues. V dropped 0 bases and J dropped 3; count of bases not matched to a gene: 4. CDR3 sequence (DNA): TGTGCCAGCAGCGTAGGACAGGGGGGGATCTACGAGCAGTACTTC. Translating gives CASSVGQGGIYEQYF. The whole variable domain, filled in from reference TRBV9 and TRBJ2-7, reads DSGVTQTPKHLITATGQRVTLRCSPRSGDLSVYWYQQSLDQGLQFLIQYYNGEERAKGNILERFSAQQFPDLHSELNLSSLELGDSALYFCASSVGQGGIYEQYFGPGTRLTVT.

This clonotype was seen a few times. With a much larger clone just one base away, this may be a read error. J is TRBJ1-6 and V is TRBV13; maybe TRBD1 (5 bases). The CDR3 has 14 amino acids. Germline-derived CDR1 and CDR2 are PRHDT and FYEKMQ (reference sequence). DNA for the CDR3: TGTGCCAGCACCCCGTCCGGGGCCCATTCACCCCCCCACTTT. This translates into CASTPSGAHSPPHF.

This clonotype was found many times. V gene TRBV15 combines with J gene TRBJ2-5; 8 nucleotides align to TRBD2. Germline V gene data show CDR1 as LNHNV and CDR2 as YYDKDF (reference sequence). The CDR3 is 17 amino acids. V gave up 1 base and J gave up 1 base; unmatched junction bases: 8. For the CDR3, the DNA is TGTGCCACCAGCAGAGGTTGGCGGGAGGTGCCCCAAGAGACCCAGTACTTC. Amino acid sequence: CATSRGWREVPQETQYF.

This clonotype was picked up many times. The gene calls are TRBV3-1 and TRBJ2-2, with 12 nucleotides matching TRBD1. V dropped 3 bases and J dropped 3; count of bases not matched to a gene: 2. The length of the CDR3 is 16 residues. Germline CDR1 LGHDT, CDR2 YNNKEL (reference sequence). CDR3 bases: TGTGCCAGCAGCCAGGGACAGGGGGCGTACACCGGGGAGCTGTTTTTT. Protein product: CASSQGQGAYTGELFF.

This chain connects TRBV20-1 to TRBJ2-5; TRBD2 is a possible D gene (6 bases). CDR3 size: 14 residues. Trimming left V 0 bases short and J 2 bases short, with 10 bases between. The germline gives CDR1 DFQATT, CDR2 SNEGSKA (reference sequence). CDR3 nucleotide sequence: TGCAGTGCTAGAGATCCCGGGACTCAAGAGACCCAGTACTTC. The encoded protein is CSARDPGTQETQYF.

Turning to this clonotype: A much larger clone sits a single nucleotide away, making a read error possible. The chain joins TRBV29-1 to TRBJ1-2; D is unclear. The germline V gene encodes CDR1 SQVTM and CDR2 ANQGSEA. The CDR3 covers 14 residues. The CDR3 DNA reads TGCAGCGTTGCCACAGAAGACTCTAACTGTGGCTACACCTTC. This gives the protein CSVATEDSNCGYTF.

This clonotype has a single count. The gene calls are TRBV28 and TRBJ2-7; a possible D gene is TRBD1 (5 bases). V was trimmed by 6 bases and J by 5 bases, leaving 20 bases between them. The germline CDR1 and CDR2 sequences are MDHEN and SYDVKM. The CDR3 extends over 15 amino acids. CDR3 nucleotides: TGTGCCAGCAGCCCCGTTCAGGGTAATTTCGACGAGCAGTACTTC. Translating gives CASSPVQGNFDEQYF.

V and J are TRBV7-6 and TRBJ1-3, with no clear D. The V and J ends lost 5 bases and 1 base respectively, with 9 bases between them. The germline V gene encodes CDR1 SGHVS and CDR2 FNYEAQ. This CDR3 has 14 residues. The CDR3 is CASSLMESGNTIYF. The CDR3 DNA sequence: TGTGCCAGCAGCCTAATGGAATCTGGAAACACCATATATTTT. Combining the CDR3 with reference TRBV7-6 and TRBJ1-3 gives the whole variable domain GAGVSQSPRYKVTKRGQDVALRCDPISGHVSLYWYRQALGQGPEFLTYFNYEAQQDKSGLPNDRFSAERPEGSISTLTIQRTEQRDSAMYRCASSLMESGNTIYFGEGSWLTVV.

The chain couples TRBV6-1 to TRBJ2-7, with D possibly TRBD1 on 5 matching bases. V lost 7 bases, J lost 2 bases, and 15 bases lay in between. The CDR3 totals 14 residues. Per the germline V gene, CDR1 is MNHNS and CDR2 is SASEGT. The CDR3 is CASTLSWGPYEQYF. The DNA for the CDR3 is TGTGCCAGCACCTTATCATGGGGCCCCTACGAGCAGTACTTC.

In its sample, this clonotype was seen many times. V and J are TRBV20-1 and TRBJ1-2, with TRBD1 matching 10 bases. CDR1 is DFQATT, CDR2 SNEGSKA, per germline (reference sequence). The CDR3 length is 15 residues. The junction had 6 bases not matched to a gene; V was cut back by 2 bases and J by 3 bases. CDR3 nucleotides: TGCAGTGCTAGACGACAGGGGGCTTACGACTATGGCTACACCTTC. The encoded protein is CSARRQGAYDYGYTF.

As concerns this clonotype: A much larger clone is a single base away; this may be a read error. This rearrangement joins TRBV15 to TRBJ1-4; 7 positions agree with TRBD1. This CDR3 region has 20 residues. Germline CDR1 reads LNHNV; CDR2 reads YYDKDF (reference sequence). V dropped 8 bases and J dropped 9; count of bases not matched to a gene: 30. CDR3 sequence (DNA): TGTGCCACCGGCGGGCAGGTGGACAGGCGCTCAGTACTCCTACAGAAAAAACTGTTTTTT. Its protein product is CATGGQVDRRSVLLQKKLFF.

Note on this clonotype: One end of the junction does not line up with germline, which may come from a read error. The chain is built from TRBV19 and TRBJ2-5; 8 bases line up with TRBD2. The CDR3 spans 16 residues. CDR1 is LNHDA and CDR2 is SQIVND in the germline V gene (reference sequence). The CDR3 protein is CASSVYSGAYQGTQYF. The CDR3 coding sequence is TGTGCCAGTAGTGTTTATAGCGGGGCCTACCAAGGGACCCAGTACTTC.

This clonotype was recorded at least ten times. This sequence joins TRBV28 and TRBJ2-3; no reliable D call. V lost 4 bases and J 1 base, leaving 6 bases between the germline ends. The V gene's germline CDR1 is MDHEN and CDR2 SYDVKM. The CDR3 loop spans 13 amino acids. The CDR3 loop is CASSYIRTDTQYF. The CDR3 nucleotides read TGTGCCAGCAGTTACATCCGCACAGATACGCAGTATTTT.

This clonotype came up many times. The rearrangement uses TRBV5-1 and TRBJ2-1; 8 nucleotides line up with TRBD2. V shed 4 bases and J 8 bases; nucleotides not matched to a gene: 11. Germline CDR1 SGHRS, CDR2 YFSETQ. The CDR3 contains 15 residues. This chain's CDR3 is CASSPHNSGMDEQFF. CDR3 in DNA: TGCGCCAGCAGCCCCCACAATAGCGGGATGGATGAGCAGTTCTTC.

This rearrangement joins TRBV20-1 to TRBJ1-2; 9 positions agree with TRBD1. CDR3 length equals 16 residues. J gave up 2 bases and V 0 bases, and 7 bases lay outside the gene matches. Germline V gives CDR1 DFQATT, CDR2 SNEGSKA (reference sequence). The CDR3: CSARDRGQGGNYGYTF. CDR3 in DNA: TGCAGTGCTAGAGACCGGGGACAGGGTGGGAACTATGGCTACACCTTC.

A few counts support this clonotype. The V and J genes are TRBV20-1 and TRBJ2-7; possibly TRBD2 for D (5 bases). This CDR3 is 13 amino acids long. The V gene lost 5 bases and the J gene lost 5 bases, with 16 bases spanning the gap. CDR1 is DFQATT and CDR2 is SNEGSKA in the germline V gene (reference sequence). This CDR3 is CSAGGAEDHEQYF. The CDR3 nucleotides are TGCAGTGCTGGAGGTGCCGAGGACCACGAGCAGTACTTC.

This chain connects TRBV9 to TRBJ2-3; 9 bases are a match to TRBD2. This CDR3 is built from 15 residues. The germline CDR1 and CDR2 sequences are SGDLS and YYNGEE. V trimming: 3 bases; J trimming: 0 bases; junction bases outside the gene matches: 2. CDR3 DNA sequence: TGTGCCAGCAGCGGTAGCGGGAGAAGCACAGATACGCAGTATTTT. Its protein is CASSGSGRSTDTQYF.

This clonotype appeared many times. Here the CDR3 reads CASRGFGDRPSYEQYF. CDR3 sequence (DNA): TGTGCCAGCAGAGGGTTCGGGGACAGGCCATCCTACGAGCAGTACTTC. The chain combines TRBV2 with TRBJ2-7; 8 nucleotides agree with TRBD1. The V gene end was trimmed by 6 bases and the J gene end by 1 base; junction bases not matched to a gene: 11. Germline CDR1 is SNHLY and CDR2 is FYNNEI. This CDR3 has 16 residues.